The 31 T cell receptor beta chains presented below share a single source sample, sequenced in a study of control samples from healthy donors and cancer patients. Sequencing was performed with immunoSEQ multiplex PCR; in TCRdb, only in-frame clones are kept and a portion is missing. The data hold roughly 130,000 clones, with 80% to 90% observed a single time. The sequencing sample was made of blood. The receptor set was obtained from a woman between 25 and 40 years old in good health.

V usage is TRBV5-6 and J usage is TRBJ1-5; D is unresolved. The CDR3 covers 14 residues. The V and J ends lost 0 bases and 3 bases respectively, with 7 bases between them. Germline V gene sequence: CDR1 SGHDT, CDR2 YYEEEE. The CDR3 region has the DNA TGTGCCAGCAGCTTGGGGCAGACCAATCAGCCCCAGCATTTT. Its translation: CASSLGQTNQPQHF.

The chain uses TRBV19 and TRBJ1-1; D remains unclear. Germline loops: CDR1 LNHDA, CDR2 SQIVND (reference sequence). V was shortened by 5 bases and J by 1 base, with 14 bases between the two germline ends. The CDR3 has 15 residues. The CDR3 bases are TGTGCCAGTAGTCCAAACCTCCCAGCGAACACTGAAGCTTTCTTT. As protein: CASSPNLPANTEAFF.

The CDR3 here is CASGSQPQHF. The CDR3 nucleotides read TGTGCCAGCGGATCTCAGCCCCAGCATTTT. The chain links TRBV6-6 to TRBJ1-5, with no clear D. Looked up from germline, CDR1 is MNHNY and CDR2 is SVGAGI (reference sequence). The V and J ends lost 8 bases and 6 bases respectively, with 5 bases between them. This CDR3 is built from 10 residues.

CDR3 nucleotides: TGTGCCAGCAGTTTCTACCCTTTCACTGAAGCTTTCTTT. Translation gives CASSFYPFTEAFF. J is TRBJ1-1 and V is TRBV28, with unresolved D. There are 13 residues in the CDR3. The germline V gene has CDR1 MDHEN and CDR2 SYDVKM. Between the trimmed V and J ends, which lost 3 bases and 4 bases, there was a span of 9 bases.

The chain has TRBV11-1 and TRBJ2-5, with D perhaps matching TRBD1 (5 bases). This CDR3 has 14 amino acids. From germline, CDR1 is SGHAT and CDR2 FQDESV (reference sequence). Trimming removed 8 bases from V and 5 bases from J, with 18 bases in between. CDR3 bases: TGTGCCAGCCAAGGGGAAACGGTCGTGGAGACCCAGTACTTC. Translating it yields CASQGETVVETQYF.

The V call is TRBV21-1, the J call TRBJ2-1; the table calls TRBD2, which could not be checked here. TRBV21-1 is a documented pseudogene. The CDR3 totals 15 residues. The CDR3 sequence: CASIFWASDYNEQFF. DNA of the CDR3: TGTGCCAGCATTTTTTGGGCTAGCGACTACAATGAGCAGTTCTTC.

V gene TRBV12-5 combines with J gene TRBJ1-2; 9 bases fit TRBD1. This CDR3 has 17 amino acids. The J segment lost 8 bases and the V segment lost 1 base, leaving 14 bases of the junction unmatched. CDR1 and CDR2 from the germline V gene are LGHNT and FRNRAP. This chain's CDR3 is CASGLGTLTGGAKGYTF. CDR3 nucleotides: TGTGCTAGTGGTTTGGGCACATTAACAGGGGGCGCAAAAGGCTACACCTTC.

The V and J genes are TRBV28 and TRBJ2-7, with 8 bases identical to TRBD2. Trimming at V came to 6 bases and at J to 6 bases, leaving 13 bases not matched to a gene. Germline values: CDR1 MDHEN, CDR2 SYDVKM. The CDR3 is 15 amino acids. Here the CDR3 reads CASRVSGAGDLEQYF. CDR3 bases: TGTGCCAGCAGGGTGAGTGGAGCGGGAGATCTCGAGCAGTACTTC.

Notes on this clone: The DNA is left out, because the CDR3 cannot be placed on it with certainty; the CDR3 is given as TCRdb lists it. V is TRBV10-2 and J is TRBJ2-2; TRBD2 is the table's D call, not checked against the DNA. With termini counted, the CDR3 has 17 amino acids. Germline CDR1 and CDR2: WSHSY and SAAADI. CDR3 amino acids: CASSVPPGLALTGELFF.

This chain links TRBV19 with TRBJ2-7; D unresolved. The CDR3 sequence is 18 residues long. CDR1 and CDR2 (germline): LNHDA, SQIVND (reference sequence). Trimming took 4 bases from V and 0 from J, leaving 22 bases between them. The CDR3 sequence is CASSSSLRFASHSYEQYF. CDR3 coding DNA: TGTGCCAGTAGTAGTAGCCTCCGATTCGCATCCCACTCCTACGAGCAGTACTTC. Looking up the rest from reference TRBV19 and TRBJ2-7 gives the full variable domain: DGGITQSPKYLFRKEGQNVTLSCEQNLNHDAMYWYRQDPGQGLRLIYYSQIVNDFQKGDIAEGYSVSREKKESFPLTVTSAQKNPTAFYLCASSSSLRFASHSYEQYFGPGTRLTVT.

This clone has a handful of counts. This rearrangement joins TRBV19 to TRBJ1-4, with 9 bases matching TRBD1. Trimming at V came to 5 bases and at J to 6 bases, leaving 7 bases not matched to a gene. CDR1 LNHDA and CDR2 SQIVND come from the germline V gene (reference sequence). This CDR3 region has 15 residues. CDR3 sequence reads: CASSAGTGNYEKLFF. Written as DNA, the CDR3 is TGTGCCAGTAGTGCCGGGACAGGGAACTATGAAAAACTGTTTTTT.

The chain is built from TRBV11-1 and TRBJ1-1, with TRBD1 matching 9 bases. Germline loops: CDR1 SGHAT, CDR2 FQDESV (reference sequence). The CDR3 has 14 amino acids. With V trimmed by 5 bases and J by 7 bases, 8 bases remained unmatched. CDR3 residues: CASSLGQGGGEAFF. The DNA for the CDR3 is TGTGCCAGCAGCCTGGGACAGGGAGGTGGTGAAGCTTTCTTT.

The rearrangement uses TRBV2 and TRBJ2-1; TRBD2 matches at 11 bases. The V segment lost 5 bases and the J segment 5 bases; nucleotides outside the gene matches: 2. The V gene's germline CDR1 is SNHLY and CDR2 FYNNEI. The CDR3 has 14 residues. The CDR3 sequence is CASSPGLADNEQFF. CDR3 nucleotides: TGTGCCAGCAGTCCGGGACTAGCGGACAATGAGCAGTTCTTC.

J is TRBJ1-2 and V is TRBV28; no firm D call. This CDR3 comprises 13 residues. Trimming shortened V by 4 bases and J by 5 bases, and 11 bases separated the two germline ends. CDR1 is MDHEN, CDR2 SYDVKM, per germline. CDR3 bases: TGTGCCAGCAGTTCGGGGTTGTTGTATGGCTACACCTTC. Translating it yields CASSSGLLYGYTF.

V and J are TRBV28 and TRBJ1-2, with a weak D call TRBD1 (6 bases). The CDR3 consists of 16 residues. CDR1 is MDHEN, CDR2 SYDVKM, per germline. V shed 3 bases and J shed 4 bases, with 18 bases lying between them. Here the CDR3 DNA reads TGTGCCAGCAGTTTGGAAGCGGGGGGCATGGGCTATGGCTACACCTTC. This encodes CASSLEAGGMGYGYTF.

This clone has just one count. This chain links TRBV18 with TRBJ2-1, with 10 bases fitting TRBD2. The CDR3 length is 16 residues. CDR1 KGHSH and CDR2 LQKENI come from the germline V gene. With 2 bases clipped from V and 8 bases from J, the junction kept 9 bases outside the gene matches. CDR3 nucleotide sequence: TGTGCCAGCTCACCATGGTCTAGCGGGAGTTCCCATGAGCAGTTCTTC. It is translated as CASSPWSSGSSHEQFF. The full variable domain, rest sourced from reference TRBV18 and TRBJ2-1, is NAGVMQNPRHLVRRRGQEARLRCSPMKGHSHVYWYRQLPEEGLKFMVYLQKENIIDESGMPKERFSAEFPKEGPSILRIQQVVRGDSAAYFCASSPWSSGSSHEQFFGPGTRLTVL.

This sequence joins TRBV30 and TRBJ2-1, with 8 positions matching TRBD1. V trimming: 3 bases; J trimming: 6 bases; junction bases outside the gene matches: 4. In germline, CDR1 is GTSNPN, CDR2 SVGIG (reference sequence). The CDR3 sequence is 13 residues long. The CDR3: CAWRTGGRNEQFF. CDR3 sequence (DNA): TGTGCCTGGAGAACAGGGGGACGCAATGAGCAGTTCTTC.

This clone was recorded at least ten times. The rearrangement uses TRBV3-1 (or the pseudogene TRBV3-2) and TRBJ1-6; 9 nucleotides align to TRBD1. Trimming took 3 bases from V and 9 from J; bases not matched to a gene: 6. The CDR3 is made up of 15 amino acids. CDR1 and CDR2 from the germline V gene are LGHDT and YNNKEL (reference sequence). In DNA form, the CDR3 reads TGTGCCAGCAGCCACGCGGACAGGGGCAGTTCACCCCTCCACTTT. Translation gives CASSHADRGSSPLHF.

CDR3 in DNA: TGTGCCAGCAGTTATGGGGGTAACTACAATGAGCAGTTCTTC. It codes for CASSYGGNYNEQFF. The chain links TRBV6-6 to TRBJ2-1; D is possibly TRBD1 or TRBD2 (5 bases each). The CDR3 runs 14 residues. CDR1 is MNHNY, CDR2 SVGAGI, per germline (reference sequence). Trimming left V 3 bases short and J 3 bases short, with 9 bases between.

J is TRBJ2-1 and V is TRBV20-1, with TRBD1 as a possible D gene (5 bases). This CDR3 is built from 11 residues. Germline CDR1 reads DFQATT; CDR2 reads SNEGSKA (reference sequence). CDR3 sequence (DNA): TGCAGCGTTGCTAGACAGATTGAGCAGTTCTTC. It specifies CSVARQIEQFF.

The rearrangement joins TRBV19 to TRBJ2-5; D perhaps matches TRBD2 (5 bases). V was clipped by 3 bases and J by 5 bases, with 13 bases between them. CDR3 size: 14 residues. Germline CDR1 and CDR2: LNHDA and SQIVND (reference sequence). CDR3 residues: CASSMVGVRETQYF. DNA for the CDR3: TGTGCCAGTAGTATGGTGGGAGTAAGGGAGACCCAGTACTTC.

This CDR3 reads CASSLEHGAYEQYF. The CDR3 DNA reads TGTGCCAGCAGCTTAGAGCACGGAGCCTACGAGCAGTACTTC. The rearrangement uses TRBV7-2 and TRBJ2-7; D is undetermined. CDR1 and CDR2 from the germline V gene are SGHTA and FQGNSA. The CDR3 covers 14 residues. Deletions cut 1 base from V and 2 bases from J, with 9 bases between.

This chain links TRBV7-2 with TRBJ1-6; tentative D call: TRBD1 (6 bases). V lost 5 bases and J 14 bases, leaving 16 bases between the germline ends. Germline V gene data show CDR1 as SGHTA and CDR2 as FQGNSA. The CDR3 consists of 13 residues. In nucleotides, the CDR3 is TGTGCCAGCAGCCATGGACAGTTTCGGTCCCTCCACTTT. Protein sequence: CASSHGQFRSLHF.

The chain employs TRBV30 and TRBJ1-2; no clear D gene. From germline, CDR1 is GTSNPN and CDR2 SVGIG (reference sequence). The V end was cut by 5 bases, the J end by 8 bases, with 15 bases between. There are 12 residues in the CDR3. As DNA, the CDR3 is TGTGCCTGGGACTCATGGTTCGGGGGCTACACCTTC. This gives the protein CAWDSWFGGYTF.

V and J are TRBV28 and TRBJ1-3, with 8 positions matching TRBD1. CDR1 and CDR2 from the germline V gene are MDHEN and SYDVKM. The CDR3 totals 15 residues. V lost 10 bases, J lost 3 bases, and 11 bases stayed unmatched. The chain's CDR3 is CATHPGQGSGNTIYF. The CDR3 DNA follows: TGTGCCACCCACCCCGGACAGGGCAGTGGAAACACCATATATTTT.

To note about this clone: Other DNA sequences in this sample translate to the same CDR3. The gene calls are TRBV29-1 and TRBJ1-2, with TRBD1 as a possible D gene (6 bases). Looked up from germline, CDR1 is SQVTM and CDR2 is ANQGSEA. CDR3 length: 12 amino acids. Between the trimmed V and J ends, which lost 5 bases and 2 bases, there was a span of 9 bases. CDR3 DNA: TGCAGCGTTTCCGGGGGCAACTATGGCTACACCTTC. Translated: CSVSGGNYGYTF.

The chain uses TRBV9 and TRBJ2-3, with a possible D match to TRBD2 (6 bases). The length of the CDR3 is 15 residues. Germline lookup yields CDR1 SGDLS and CDR2 YYNGEE. V was trimmed by 1 base and J by 2 bases, leaving 11 bases between them. This CDR3 reads CASSVLAGHTDTQYF. DNA for the CDR3: TGTGCCAGCAGCGTACTGGCGGGGCACACAGATACGCAGTATTTT.

This chain uses TRBV28 with TRBJ2-5; 7 positions match TRBD1. J was trimmed by 3 bases and V by 10 bases; bases with no gene match: 5. Germline V lookup: CDR1 MDHEN, CDR2 SYDVKM. This CDR3 has 12 residues. Here the CDR3 DNA reads TGTGCCACCAATACAGGGGAAGAGACCCAGTACTTC. This encodes CATNTGEETQYF.

This chain uses TRBV11-2 with TRBJ2-7; D perhaps matches TRBD1 (6 bases). The CDR3 consists of 15 residues. The germline gives CDR1 SGHAT, CDR2 FQNNGV. Between the trimmed V and J ends, which lost 1 base and 1 base, there was a span of 11 bases. In DNA, the CDR3 is TGTGCCAGCAGCTTAGGACAGGTTCTTTCCTACGAGCAGTACTTC. Residues: CASSLGQVLSYEQYF.

This clone was counted between two and nine times. The CDR3 bases are TGTGCCTGGAGTGTAGGGACAGGGTCTATCGGCGTCAATGAGCAGTTCTTC. Translation gives CAWSVGTGSIGVNEQFF. The chain has TRBV30 and TRBJ2-1; 9 bases agree with TRBD1. Trimming at V came to 0 bases and at J to 6 bases, leaving 12 bases not matched to a gene. Looked up from germline, CDR1 is GTSNPN and CDR2 is SVGIG (reference sequence). This CDR3 is 17 amino acids long. Supplemented by reference TRBV30 and TRBJ2-1, the full variable domain reads SQTIHQWPATLVQPVGSPLSLECTVEGTSNPNLYWYRQAAGRGLQLLFYSVGIGQISSEVPQNLSASRPQDRQFILSSKKLLLSDSGFYLCAWSVGTGSIGVNEQFFGPGTRLTVL.

This chain uses TRBV4-2 with TRBJ1-4; tentatively, D is TRBD1 (6 bases). The V and J ends lost 1 base and 5 bases respectively, with 11 bases between them. Germline CDR1 is LGHNA and CDR2 is YNFKEQ. The CDR3 consists of 15 residues. In DNA form, the CDR3 reads TGTGCCAGCAGCCAAGGAGCAGGGGTGAATGAAAAACTGTTTTTT. This codes for CASSQGAGVNEKLFF.